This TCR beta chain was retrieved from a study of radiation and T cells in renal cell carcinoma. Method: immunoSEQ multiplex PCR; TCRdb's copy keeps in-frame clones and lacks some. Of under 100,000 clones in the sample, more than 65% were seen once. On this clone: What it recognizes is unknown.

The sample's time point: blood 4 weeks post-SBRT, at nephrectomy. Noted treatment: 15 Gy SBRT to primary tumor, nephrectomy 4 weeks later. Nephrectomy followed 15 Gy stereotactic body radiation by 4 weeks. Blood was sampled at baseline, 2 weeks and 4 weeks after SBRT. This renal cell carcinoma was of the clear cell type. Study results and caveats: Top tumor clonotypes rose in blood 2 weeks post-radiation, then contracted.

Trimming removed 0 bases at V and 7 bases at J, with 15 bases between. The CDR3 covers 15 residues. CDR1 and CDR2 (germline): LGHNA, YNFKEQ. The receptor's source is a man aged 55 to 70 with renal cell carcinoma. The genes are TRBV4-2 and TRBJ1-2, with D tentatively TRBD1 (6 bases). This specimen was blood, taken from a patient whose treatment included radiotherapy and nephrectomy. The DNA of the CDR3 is TGTGCCAGCAGCCAAGATCAGGGGACGGTTGGTGGCTACACCTTC. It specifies CASSQDQGTVGGYTF.